Presented here are 26 T cell receptor beta chains from one specimen sequenced in a study of shared clonotypes between healthy human individuals. In the naive CD8 group, cells lacked CD45RO and were positively selected for CCR7, so terminally differentiated effector memory CD45RA+ cells were left out. Sequencing used immunoSEQ multiplex PCR; TCRdb keeps in-frame clones, though not all of them. There are more than 600,000 clones in the sample; just over 90% occur only once, and about a quarter lies in the top ten. The sample taken for sequencing was naive CD8+ T cells sorted from blood. All receptors derive from a man aged 25-45 years in good health.

J is TRBJ2-1 and V is TRBV19; D is ambiguous. V was clipped by 4 bases and J by 1 base, with 14 bases between them. Germline V lookup: CDR1 LNHDA, CDR2 SQIVND (reference sequence). The CDR3 loop spans 16 amino acids. The CDR3 bases are TGTGCCAGTAGTACGTTAGGGAAGGGTTCCTACAATGAGCAGTTCTTC. It codes for CASSTLGKGSYNEQFF.

This chain uses TRBV7-9 with TRBJ1-2; D possibly corresponds to TRBD1 (5 bases). Germline V gene sequence: CDR1 SEHNR, CDR2 FQNEAQ (reference sequence). The V and J ends lost 5 bases and 5 bases respectively, with 12 bases between them. CDR3 length equals 13 residues. The CDR3 spells CASSPGSRYGYTF. The CDR3 coding sequence is TGTGCCAGCAGCCCAGGGTCCCGTTATGGCTACACCTTC.

The rearrangement uses TRBV4-2 and TRBJ2-1, with D perhaps matching TRBD2 (5 bases). CDR1 and CDR2 from the germline V gene are LGHNA and YNFKEQ. Trimming left V 5 bases short and J 5 bases short, with 19 bases between. The CDR3 totals 16 residues. The CDR3 is CASSEALSGNNNEQFF. The CDR3 DNA reads as TGTGCCAGCAGCGAAGCCCTATCGGGGAACAACAATGAGCAGTTCTTC.

Written as DNA, the CDR3 is TGTGCCAGTAGTATTTACGGCTATGGCTACACCTTC. It specifies CASSIYGYGYTF. This chain uses TRBV19 with TRBJ1-2; D is uncertain. The germline V gene encodes CDR1 LNHDA and CDR2 SQIVND (reference sequence). CDR3 length equals 12 residues. V lost 3 bases and J 4 bases, leaving 6 bases between the germline ends.

J is TRBJ2-1 and V is TRBV5-5; no definite D call. The CDR3 contains 13 residues. In germline, CDR1 is SGHKS, CDR2 YYEKEE (reference sequence). V lost 5 bases, J lost 6 bases, and 12 bases lay in between. The CDR3 region is CASSWLASNEQFF. The CDR3 coding sequence is TGTGCCAGCAGTTGGTTGGCTAGCAATGAGCAGTTCTTC.

This chain links TRBV9 with TRBJ2-3; 9 positions match TRBD2. V trimming: 4 bases; J trimming: 3 bases; junction bases outside the gene matches: 9. The CDR3 is 16 amino acids. Looked up from germline, CDR1 is SGDLS and CDR2 is YYNGEE. This CDR3 reads CASSPFAGGPTDTQYF. The DNA of the CDR3 is TGTGCCAGCAGCCCCTTCGCGGGAGGGCCGACAGATACGCAGTATTTT.

The CDR3 here is CASSLAGTGDLALVEQYF. CDR3 coding DNA: TGCGCCAGCAGCTTGGCGGGGACAGGGGACCTCGCTTTGGTCGAGCAGTACTTC. The chain carries TRBV5-1 and TRBJ2-7; 10 bases are a match to TRBD1. The CDR3 runs to 18 residues. V shed 0 bases, J shed 6 bases, and the junction held 15 bases outside the gene matches. Germline V lookup: CDR1 SGHRS, CDR2 YFSETQ.

Notes on this clone: This sample includes further DNA sequences coding for the same CDR3. The J gene is TRBJ2-1, the V gene TRBV29-1; 7 bases are shared with TRBD2. CDR3 length equals 14 residues. The V gene's germline CDR1 is SQVTM and CDR2 ANQGSEA. V lost 0 bases to trimming and J lost 5 bases; unmatched junction nucleotides: 4. The CDR3 DNA sequence: TGCAGCGTTGAAGAGCGGGGGAGGAACAATGAGCAGTTCTTC. Its protein product is CSVEERGRNNEQFF.

The chain carries TRBV2 and TRBJ2-7; TRBD2 aligns across 8 bases. Germline CDR1 and CDR2: SNHLY and FYNNEI. The CDR3 length is 14 residues. The trim removed 7 bases at V and 3 bases at J, leaving 8 bases unmatched. The CDR3 is CASNPGLVFYEQYF. The CDR3 nucleotides are TGTGCCAGCAACCCGGGACTAGTATTCTACGAGCAGTACTTC.

Note on this clone: This same CDR3 is encoded by further DNA sequences in the sample. This rearrangement joins TRBV27 to TRBJ2-7; possible D gene TRBD2, 6 bases. This CDR3 comprises 13 residues. Germline V lookup: CDR1 MNHEY, CDR2 SMNVEV (reference sequence). V lost 1 base and J 3 bases, leaving 7 bases between the germline ends. CDR3 in DNA: TGTGCCAGCAGTTTATTCGGGAGCTACGAGCAGTACTTC. The encoded protein is CASSLFGSYEQYF.

V and J are TRBV29-1 and TRBJ2-3; D may be TRBD2 (6 bases). The CDR3 has 16 amino acids. The germline V and J ends were trimmed by 1 base and 5 bases, with 19 bases remaining between them. CDR1 SQVTM and CDR2 ANQGSEA come from the germline V gene. CDR3 sequence reads: CSVEATPGGAQDTQYF. The CDR3 bases are TGCAGCGTTGAAGCGACCCCCGGCGGGGCGCAAGATACGCAGTATTTT.

This chain connects TRBV19 to TRBJ1-5; D is ambiguous. CDR1 and CDR2 (germline): LNHDA, SQIVND (reference sequence). V was trimmed by 3 bases and J by 7 bases, leaving 10 bases between them. The CDR3 loop spans 13 amino acids. As DNA, the CDR3 is TGTGCCAGTAGTATTTTGAACTGGCAGCCCCAGCATTTT. Its protein product is CASSILNWQPQHF.

This clone is a singleton in its sample. V is TRBV5-1 and J is TRBJ2-2; the match to TRBD2 covers 11 bases. Germline loops: CDR1 SGHRS, CDR2 YFSETQ. Unmatched junction bases numbered 1, after V lost 5 bases and J lost 4 bases. The CDR3 is 14 amino acids. The CDR3 is CASRGLAVTGELFF. In DNA form, the CDR3 reads TGCGCCAGCAGGGGACTAGCGGTCACCGGGGAGCTGTTTTTT.

As to this clone: Different DNA sequences within this sample yield the same CDR3. V is TRBV29-1 and J is TRBJ2-1; 7 bases fit TRBD1. J was trimmed by 3 bases and V by 3 bases; bases with no gene match: 2. Germline values: CDR1 SQVTM, CDR2 ANQGSEA. This CDR3 region has 13 residues. The CDR3: CSVETGSYNEQFF. The CDR3 bases are TGCAGCGTTGAGACAGGGAGCTACAATGAGCAGTTCTTC.

V gene TRBV6-1 combines with J gene TRBJ2-7; 10 bases line up with TRBD1. Germline CDR1 and CDR2: MNHNS and SASEGT. V lost 6 bases, J lost 5 bases, and 4 bases stayed unmatched. CDR3 length: 13 residues. Here the CDR3 reads CASRTGGRDEQYF. The CDR3 DNA reads as TGTGCCAGCAGGACAGGGGGCCGCGACGAGCAGTACTTC.

The chain links TRBV11-2 to TRBJ2-1; D possibly matches TRBD1 or TRBD2 (7 bases each). Between the trimmed V and J ends, which lost 0 bases and 2 bases, there was a span of 11 bases. Germline assignment: CDR1 SGHAT and CDR2 FQNNGV. This CDR3 comprises 16 residues. In DNA form, the CDR3 reads TGTGCCAGCAGCTTAGAAGCGGGGACAGCCTACAATGAGCAGTTCTTC. Its translation: CASSLEAGTAYNEQFF.

The rearrangement links TRBV29-1 to TRBJ1-2; D not certain. The CDR3 is 13 amino acids. Germline V gene lookup returns CDR1 SQVTM and CDR2 ANQGSEA. Trimming took 1 base from V and 2 from J, leaving 8 bases between them. This CDR3 is CSVEAGINYGYTF. The CDR3 DNA sequence: TGCAGCGTTGAAGCGGGGATCAACTATGGCTACACCTTC.

This chain uses TRBV2 with TRBJ1-5; 8 bases map to TRBD1. Germline values: CDR1 SNHLY, CDR2 FYNNEI. Trimming took 5 bases from V and 1 from J; bases not matched to a gene: 1. This CDR3 region has 14 residues. The CDR3 nucleotides are TGTGCCAGCAGTCAGGGGGCCAGCAATCAGCCCCAGCATTTT. Translating gives CASSQGASNQPQHF.

The V call is TRBV5-1, the J call TRBJ1-4; D is perhaps TRBD1 (6 bases). V lost 1 base, J lost 2 bases, and 15 bases lay in between. Germline lookup yields CDR1 SGHRS and CDR2 YFSETQ. CDR3 length: 17 amino acids. CDR3 sequence reads: CASSLRAPGGTNEKLFF. The CDR3, as DNA: TGCGCCAGCAGCTTGCGTGCCCCCGGGGGCACTAATGAAAAACTGTTTTTT.

The gene calls are TRBV5-5 and TRBJ1-1; unclear D gene. V lost 1 base and J 5 bases, leaving 15 bases between the germline ends. In germline, CDR1 is SGHKS, CDR2 YYEKEE (reference sequence). The CDR3 covers 15 residues. The CDR3 here is CASSLLDAMRTEAFF. CDR3 nucleotides: TGTGCCAGCAGCTTGCTCGATGCGATGAGAACTGAAGCTTTCTTT. Combining the CDR3 with reference TRBV5-5 and TRBJ1-1 gives the whole variable domain DAGVTQSPTHLIKTRGQQVTLRCSPISGHKSVSWYQQVLGQGPQFIFQYYEKEERGRGNFPDRFSARQFPNYSSELNVNALLLGDSALYLCASSLLDAMRTEAFFGQGTRLTVV.

The chain employs TRBV28 and TRBJ2-1; TRBD2 agrees at 11 bases. There are 20 residues in the CDR3. With V trimmed by 2 bases and J by 8 bases, 20 bases remained unmatched. The germline V gene encodes CDR1 MDHEN and CDR2 SYDVKM. The CDR3 loop is CASSLRALGLLAGEVHEQFF. The CDR3 nucleotides read TGTGCCAGCAGTTTACGGGCGCTGGGACTACTAGCGGGAGAGGTCCATGAGCAGTTCTTC.

The chain joins TRBV27 to TRBJ1-5; D might be TRBD1 (6 bases). Trimming stripped 1 base from V and 7 bases from J, with 11 bases between. This CDR3 spans 14 amino acids. Germline CDR1 MNHEY, CDR2 SMNVEV (reference sequence). CDR3 region: CASSLWRGTQPQHF. CDR3 in DNA: TGTGCCAGCAGTTTATGGCGGGGGACACAGCCCCAGCATTTT.

This rearrangement joins TRBV7-9 to TRBJ2-3, with 10 bases matching TRBD2. Germline lookup yields CDR1 SEHNR and CDR2 FQNEAQ (reference sequence). V was clipped by 4 bases and J by 2 bases; unmatched bases: 6. The CDR3 length is 16 residues. The CDR3 loop reads CASSSLLAGPTDTQYF. The CDR3 DNA sequence: TGTGCCAGCAGCTCTTTACTAGCGGGGCCCACAGATACGCAGTATTTT.

V usage is TRBV6-6 and J usage is TRBJ1-1; D ambiguous. The germline CDR1 and CDR2 sequences are MNHNY and SVGAGI (reference sequence). This CDR3 spans 14 amino acids. Trimming took 4 bases from V and 4 from J, leaving 13 bases between them. In DNA, the CDR3 is TGTGCCAGCAGTTCCAGGACCCGGGGCACTGAAGCTTTCTTT. Translated, it gives CASSSRTRGTEAFF.

This chain's CDR3 is CAWSLTGTSTDTQYF. The CDR3, as DNA: TGTGCCTGGAGTCTGACAGGAACTAGCACAGATACGCAGTATTTT. The chain recombines TRBV30 with TRBJ2-3; possible D gene TRBD1, 6 bases. The CDR3 totals 15 residues. Germline CDR1 reads GTSNPN; CDR2 reads SVGIG (reference sequence). The V end was cut by 2 bases, the J end by 0 bases, with 12 bases between. The variable domain in full, completed from reference TRBV30 and TRBJ2-3, reads SQTIHQWPATLVQPVGSPLSLECTVEGTSNPNLYWYRQAAGRGLQLLFYSVGIGQISSEVPQNLSASRPQDRQFILSSKKLLLSDSGFYLCAWSLTGTSTDTQYFGPGTRLTVL.

This sequence joins TRBV7-9 and TRBJ2-7; 14 bases align to TRBD2. The germline V gene encodes CDR1 SEHNR and CDR2 FQNEAQ (reference sequence). The CDR3 has 16 amino acids. The V segment lost 4 bases and the J segment 2 bases; nucleotides outside the gene matches: 4. The CDR3 DNA is TGTGCCAGCAGCTCAAGGGGACTAGCGGGAGCCTACGAGCAGTACTTC. Protein sequence: CASSSRGLAGAYEQYF.